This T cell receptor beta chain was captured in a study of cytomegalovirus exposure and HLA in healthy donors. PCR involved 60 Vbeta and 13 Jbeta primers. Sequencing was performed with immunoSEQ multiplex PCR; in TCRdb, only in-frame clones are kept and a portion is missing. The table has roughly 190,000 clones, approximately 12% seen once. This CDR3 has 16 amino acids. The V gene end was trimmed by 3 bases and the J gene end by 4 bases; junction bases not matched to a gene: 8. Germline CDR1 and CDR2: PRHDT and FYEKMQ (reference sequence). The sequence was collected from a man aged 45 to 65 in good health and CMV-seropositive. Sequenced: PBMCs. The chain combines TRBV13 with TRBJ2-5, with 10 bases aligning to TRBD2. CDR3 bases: TGTGCCAGCAGCTTGACCAGCGGGGGGGCAGGAGAGACCCAGTACTTC. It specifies CASSLTSGGAGETQYF.